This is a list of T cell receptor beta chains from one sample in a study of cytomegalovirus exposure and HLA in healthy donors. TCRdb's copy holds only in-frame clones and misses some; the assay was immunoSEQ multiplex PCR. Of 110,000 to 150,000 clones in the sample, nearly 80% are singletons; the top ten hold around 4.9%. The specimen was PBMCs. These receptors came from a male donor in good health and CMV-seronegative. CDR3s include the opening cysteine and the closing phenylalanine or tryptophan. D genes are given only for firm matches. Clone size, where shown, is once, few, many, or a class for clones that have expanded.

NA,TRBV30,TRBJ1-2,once,TGTGCCTGGAGTCCACAGTATAACTATGGCTACACCTTC,CAWSPQYNYGYTF
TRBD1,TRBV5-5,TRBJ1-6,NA,TGTGCCAGCAGCTTCCGACAGGGGAACAATTCACCCCTCCACTTT,CASSFRQGNNSPLHF
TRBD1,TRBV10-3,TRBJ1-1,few,TGTGCCATCAGTCAAGGACAGGGTTGGGGAGCTTTCTTT,CAISQGQGWGAFF
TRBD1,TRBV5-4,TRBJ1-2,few,TGTGCCAGCAGCACCGCCGGGACAGGGGACTATGGCTACACCTTC,CASSTAGTGDYGYTF
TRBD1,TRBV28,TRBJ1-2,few,TGTGCCAGCAGTCCCCCCCCACCGGGACAGGGGTTTTTCGGCTACACCTTC,CASSPPPPGQGFFGYTF
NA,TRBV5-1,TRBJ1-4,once,TGCGCCAGCAGCTTCACCTCTACTGAAAAACTGTTTTTT,CASSFTSTEKLFF
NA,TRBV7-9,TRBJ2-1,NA,TGTGCCAGCAGCCCCCCCCGGGGAGGCAGGGAGCAGTTCTTC,CASSPPRGGREQFF
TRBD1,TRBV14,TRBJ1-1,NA,TGTGCCAGCAGCCAAGATAATTCCCCGACAGGGAGGATGAACACTGAAGCTTTCTTT,CASSQDNSPTGRMNTEAFF
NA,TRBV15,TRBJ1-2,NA,TGTGCCACCAGCAGAGATAAAGGGGCTAACTATGGCTACACCTTC,CATSRDKGANYGYTF
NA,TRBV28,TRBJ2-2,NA,TGTGCCAGCAGACGGGACACCCGAAACACCGGGGAGCTGTTTTTT,CASRRDTRNTGELFF
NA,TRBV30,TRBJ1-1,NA,TGTGCCTGGCAGGGCCCGATGAACACTGAAGCTTTCTTT,CAWQGPMNTEAFF
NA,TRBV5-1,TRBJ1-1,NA,TGCGCCAGCAGCTTGCGATCGGACACTGAAGCTTTCTTT,CASSLRSDTEAFF
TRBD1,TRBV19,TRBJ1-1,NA,TGTGCCAGTATACGGACAGGGGAAACTGAAGCTTTCTTT,CASIRTGETEAFF
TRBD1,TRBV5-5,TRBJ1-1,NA,TGTGCCAGCAGCCGGGACAGGGCAGCTGAAGCTTTCTTT,CASSRDRAAEAFF
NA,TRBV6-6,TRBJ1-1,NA,TGTGCCAGCAGTTGGGAGGCGCCGAACACTGAAGCTTTCTTT,CASSWEAPNTEAFF
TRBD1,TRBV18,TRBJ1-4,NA,TGTGCCAGCTCACCCTGGACAGGGCGACGTGAAAAACTGTTTTTT,CASSPWTGRREKLFF
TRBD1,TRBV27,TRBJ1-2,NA,TGTGCCAGCAGTCTCCAGGGGGCGCCGTCTGGCTACACCTTC,CASSLQGAPSGYTF
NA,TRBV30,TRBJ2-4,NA,TGTGCCTGGAGTGTATGGGGGCAGGGTGGGCACAGTCAGTACTTC,CAWSVWGQGGHSQYF
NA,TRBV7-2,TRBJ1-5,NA,TGTGCCAGCAGCTTAGAAGCGGGCAATCAGCCCCAGCATTTT,CASSLEAGNQPQHF
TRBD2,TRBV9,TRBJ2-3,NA,TGTGCCAGCAGCGTAGAGACTAGCGCGACTCTATCCACGCAGTATTTT,CASSVETSATLSTQYF
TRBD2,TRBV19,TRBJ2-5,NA,TGTGCCAGTAGTCCGCGACTAGCGGGGGGTTCCCAAGAGACCCAGTACTTC,CASSPRLAGGSQETQYF
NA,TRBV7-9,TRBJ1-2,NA,TGTGCCAGCAGCCCACCCGAGTCGCGGATCTATGGCTACACCTTC,CASSPPESRIYGYTF
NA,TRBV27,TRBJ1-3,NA,TGTGCCAGCCGGTCTACAGGGTACGCTGGAAACACCATATATTTT,CASRSTGYAGNTIYF
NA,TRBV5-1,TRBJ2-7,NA,TGCGCCAGCAGGGAGGGGACGGCGGGGAGAGAGCAGTACTTC,CASREGTAGREQYF
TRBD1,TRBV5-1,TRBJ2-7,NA,TGCGCCAGCAGCCCTCGGGGACAGACCGAGCAGTACTTC,CASSPRGQTEQYF